One and the same sample provided the 30 T cell receptor beta chains below, sequenced in a study of shared clonotypes between healthy human individuals. Sequencing was performed with immunoSEQ multiplex PCR; in TCRdb, only in-frame clones are kept and a portion is missing. The profile shows around 2.1 million clones, more than 85% of them singletons. CD45RO-negative, CCR7-selected cells formed the naive CD8 fraction, which excluded terminally differentiated effector memory CD45RA+ cells. Sequenced: naive CD8+ T cells from PBMCs. The receptor set was obtained from a man in his late teens or twenties in good health. Some clones in this sample may be carry-over from other donors' samples.

The chain links TRBV28 to TRBJ1-5, with D possibly being TRBD1 (6 bases). Germline CDR1 is MDHEN and CDR2 is SYDVKM. CDR3 length: 15 amino acids. V gave up 6 bases and J gave up 4 bases, with 16 bases separating them. CDR3 residues: CASRLQDRLNQPQHF. The CDR3 DNA reads TGTGCCAGCAGACTTCAGGACAGACTTAATCAGCCCCAGCATTTT.

The gene calls are TRBV5-6 and TRBJ2-1; 9 bases map to TRBD2. Germline CDR1 is SGHDT and CDR2 is YYEEEE. After removal of 1 base from V and 4 bases from J, the junction contained 3 bases not matched to a gene. This CDR3 is built from 15 residues. The CDR3 DNA is TGTGCCAGCAGCTTGAGTACTAGCGGGTACAATGAGCAGTTCTTC. As protein: CASSLSTSGYNEQFF.

The chain links TRBV7-8 to TRBJ2-3; D is unresolved. This CDR3 has 15 amino acids. Looked up from germline, CDR1 is SGHVS and CDR2 is FQNEAQ. V shed 2 bases and J shed 2 bases, with 11 bases lying between them. In DNA, the CDR3 is TGTGCCAGCAGCTTAAAGCAGATTTACACAGATACGCAGTATTTT. Translating gives CASSLKQIYTDTQYF.

The chain employs TRBV2 and TRBJ1-5; no reliable D call. Germline-derived CDR1 and CDR2 are SNHLY and FYNNEI. CDR3 length: 14 residues. V was trimmed by 3 bases and J by 9 bases, leaving 15 bases between them. CDR3 protein: CASSDSWESRPQHF. The CDR3 nucleotides read TGTGCCAGCAGTGATTCCTGGGAATCACGGCCCCAGCATTTT. The full variable domain, with the rest looked up from reference TRBV2 and TRBJ1-5, is EPEVTQTPSHQVTQMGQEVILRCVPISNHLYFYWYRQILGQKVEFLVSFYNNEISEKSEIFDDQFSVERPDGSNFTLKIRSTKLEDSAMYFCASSDSWESRPQHFGDGTRLSIL.

This clone was recorded only once. The chain recombines TRBV19 with TRBJ2-1; D remains unclear. The germline V and J ends were trimmed by 5 bases and 4 bases, with 15 bases remaining between them. In germline, CDR1 is LNHDA, CDR2 SQIVND (reference sequence). This CDR3 comprises 15 residues. CDR3 residues: CASSLRPLSYNEQFF. The CDR3 nucleotides are TGTGCCAGTAGTTTACGTCCCCTTAGTTACAATGAGCAGTTCTTC.

This chain links TRBV28 with TRBJ2-7, with 10 nucleotides matching TRBD2. The CDR3 spans 17 residues. Germline CDR1 MDHEN, CDR2 SYDVKM. V trimming: 5 bases; J trimming: 1 base; junction bases outside the gene matches: 11. This CDR3 reads CASSLPLGLAESYEQYF. As DNA, the CDR3 is TGTGCCAGCAGTCTCCCCCTCGGACTAGCGGAATCCTACGAGCAGTACTTC.

The chain carries TRBV2 and TRBJ2-1, with 7 bases lining up with TRBD2. This CDR3 is 11 amino acids long. V shed 6 bases, J shed 12 bases, and the junction held 5 bases outside the gene matches. CDR1 and CDR2 from the germline V gene are SNHLY and FYNNEI. CDR3 DNA: TGTGCCAGCAGCCGGGGCGGGAGGCAGTTCTTC. This gives the protein CASSRGGRQFF.

The chain carries TRBV7-8 and TRBJ1-3; D is ambiguous. The V gene lost 3 bases and the J gene lost 0 bases, with 12 bases spanning the gap. The CDR3 runs to 16 residues. Germline V CDR1 and CDR2: SGHVS, FQNEAQ. CDR3 protein: CASSFFPPDSGNTIYF. In nucleotides, the CDR3 is TGTGCCAGCAGCTTTTTCCCACCGGACTCTGGAAACACCATATATTTT.

This clone has a handful of counts. V gene TRBV9 combines with J gene TRBJ1-1; TRBD1 matches at 11 bases. The CDR3 contains 15 residues. V lost 3 bases and J lost 3; bases outside the gene matches: 4. Germline V gene data show CDR1 as SGDLS and CDR2 as YYNGEE. The CDR3: CASSAPGQGDTEAFF. DNA for the CDR3: TGTGCCAGCAGCGCCCCGGGACAGGGGGACACTGAAGCTTTCTTT.

The gene calls are TRBV28 and TRBJ2-7; 10 positions agree with TRBD2. Trimming took 5 bases from V and 2 from J; bases not matched to a gene: 6. Germline values: CDR1 MDHEN, CDR2 SYDVKM. The CDR3 is made up of 15 amino acids. The CDR3 sequence is CASSPISGRAYEQYF. The DNA for the CDR3 is TGTGCCAGCAGTCCCATAAGCGGGAGGGCCTACGAGCAGTACTTC.

This clone was seen a few times. The same CDR3 also results from other DNA sequences found in this sample. The CDR3 region has the DNA TGCAGCGTAGGGATGAACACTGAAGCTTTCTTT. The encoded protein is CSVGMNTEAFF. This chain links TRBV29-1 with TRBJ1-1, with D unclear. There are 11 residues in the CDR3. The germline gives CDR1 SQVTM, CDR2 ANQGSEA. With 6 bases removed from V and 0 bases from J, the gap between germline ends came to 5 bases.

This sequence joins TRBV11-2 and TRBJ2-1, with 9 bases lining up with TRBD2. Germline V gene sequence: CDR1 SGHAT, CDR2 FQNNGV. There are 13 residues in the CDR3. The V and J ends lost 6 bases and 8 bases, in that order; junction bases with no gene match: 5. Here the CDR3 DNA reads TGTGCCAGCAGGTCGGGACTAGCAGATGAGCAGTTCTTC. Its translation is CASRSGLADEQFF.

In regard to this clone: Other DNA sequences in the sample encode the same CDR3. V gene TRBV6-5 combines with J gene TRBJ2-6; D may be TRBD1 or TRBD2 (5 bases each). CDR1 and CDR2 from the germline V gene are MNHEY and SVGAGI. The CDR3 is 15 residues long. Trimming removed 2 bases at V and 4 bases at J, with 9 bases between. DNA of the CDR3: TGTGCCAGCAGTTACGGGGGTTCCGGGGCCAACGTCCTGACTTTC. Protein: CASSYGGSGANVLTF.

The chain is built from TRBV9 and TRBJ2-5, with D hard to call. The germline V gene encodes CDR1 SGDLS and CDR2 YYNGEE. The CDR3 has 13 amino acids. The V and J ends lost 4 bases and 4 bases respectively, with 11 bases between them. DNA for the CDR3: TGTGCCAGCAGCCAGCCCCCCGGAGAGACCCAGTACTTC. Protein: CASSQPPGETQYF.

The chain carries TRBV7-3 and TRBJ2-7; TRBD2 might be the D (6 bases). The CDR3 is 14 residues long. V lost 3 bases and J 4 bases, leaving 13 bases between the germline ends. Germline V CDR1 and CDR2: SGHTA, FQGTGA. The CDR3 spells CASSFGGAGYEQYF. In nucleotides, the CDR3 is TGTGCCAGCAGCTTTGGAGGGGCTGGTTACGAGCAGTACTTC.

The chain is built from TRBV9 and TRBJ2-2; the D call may be TRBD1 or TRBD2 (5 bases each). This CDR3 is 16 amino acids long. In germline, CDR1 is SGDLS, CDR2 YYNGEE. V lost 0 bases and J lost 0, with 9 bases in between. The CDR3 DNA sequence: TGTGCCAGCAGCGTAGTCGGGGCCGCGAACACCGGGGAGCTGTTTTTT. It translates to CASSVVGAANTGELFF. Full variable domain (outside the CDR3, taken from reference TRBV9 and TRBJ2-2): DSGVTQTPKHLITATGQRVTLRCSPRSGDLSVYWYQQSLDQGLQFLIQYYNGEERAKGNILERFSAQQFPDLHSELNLSSLELGDSALYFCASSVVGAANTGELFFGEGSRLTVL.

This chain connects TRBV19 to TRBJ1-5; no definite D call. With 0 bases removed from V and 12 bases from J, the gap between germline ends came to 15 bases. From germline, CDR1 is LNHDA and CDR2 SQIVND (reference sequence). This CDR3 is built from 14 residues. The DNA for the CDR3 is TGTGCCAGTAGTATAGATCATGAGTACCCCATCCAGCATTTT. Protein product: CASSIDHEYPIQHF. The full variable domain, with the rest looked up from reference TRBV19 and TRBJ1-5, is DGGITQSPKYLFRKEGQNVTLSCEQNLNHDAMYWYRQDPGQGLRLIYYSQIVNDFQKGDIAEGYSVSREKKESFPLTVTSAQKNPTAFYLCASSIDHEYPIQHFGDGTRLSIL.

The chain recombines TRBV6-6 with TRBJ2-5; D gene unclear. CDR1 and CDR2 from the germline V gene are MNHNY and SVGAGI (reference sequence). V lost 0 bases and J 5 bases, leaving 10 bases between the germline ends. The CDR3 is 14 amino acids. CDR3 DNA: TGTGCCAGCAGTTACTCGATAGTCCTGGAGACCCAGTACTTC. It encodes CASSYSIVLETQYF.

The chain couples TRBV27 to TRBJ2-2; D gene uncertain. The CDR3 extends over 18 amino acids. Per the germline V gene, CDR1 is MNHEY and CDR2 is SMNVEV (reference sequence). V was clipped by 3 bases and J by 0 bases, with 17 bases between them. CDR3 amino acids: CASSFRPVIPANTGELFF. CDR3 DNA sequence: TGTGCCAGCAGTTTTAGGCCCGTAATACCAGCGAACACCGGGGAGCTGTTTTTT.

The chain recombines TRBV27 with TRBJ2-7; D gene ambiguous. Germline CDR1 is MNHEY and CDR2 is SMNVEV (reference sequence). The CDR3 has 14 amino acids. Trimming stripped 2 bases from V and 1 base from J, with 9 bases between. Here the CDR3 DNA reads TGTGCCAGCAGTTTAAAGGATCCATCCTACGAGCAGTACTTC. This translates into CASSLKDPSYEQYF.

This chain connects TRBV7-9 to TRBJ2-1; 10 bases match TRBD2. The CDR3 sequence is 16 residues long. CDR1 is SEHNR and CDR2 is FQNEAQ in the germline V gene (reference sequence). Germline trimming cut 0 bases from V and 7 bases from J; bases unmatched to any gene: 6. This CDR3 is CASSLAPSGSSNEQFF. In DNA form, the CDR3 reads TGTGCCAGCAGCTTAGCGCCTAGCGGGAGTTCAAATGAGCAGTTCTTC.

CDR3 sequence (DNA): TGCGCCAGCAGCCAAGAGAGGCAGGGGGCAGTTTACGAGCAGTACTTC. It codes for CASSQERQGAVYEQYF. The V gene is TRBV4-1, the J gene TRBJ2-7; 8 bases are a match to TRBD1. The J segment lost 4 bases and the V segment lost 0 bases, leaving 8 bases of the junction unmatched. The CDR3 sequence is 16 residues long. CDR1 is MGHRA and CDR2 is YSYEKL in the germline V gene.

The chain joins TRBV4-1 to TRBJ2-1, with 14 bases matching TRBD2. CDR1 and CDR2 from the germline V gene are MGHRA and YSYEKL. The V segment lost 5 bases and the J segment 3 bases; nucleotides outside the gene matches: 9. This CDR3 has 18 amino acids. The DNA of the CDR3 is TGCGCCAGCAGCTGGGGACTAGCGGGAGCCCGCGGCTACAATGAGCAGTTCTTC. Protein sequence: CASSWGLAGARGYNEQFF.

The chain joins TRBV13 to TRBJ2-2, with TRBD1 identical over 8 bases. Per the germline V gene, CDR1 is PRHDT and CDR2 is FYEKMQ (reference sequence). The CDR3 spans 16 residues. V lost 3 bases and J lost 1; bases outside the gene matches: 4. The CDR3 reads CASSFPTGENTGELFF. CDR3 sequence (DNA): TGTGCCAGCAGCTTCCCGACAGGGGAGAACACCGGGGAGCTGTTTTTT.

The rearrangement uses TRBV7-8 and TRBJ2-7; TRBD2 matches at 11 bases. CDR1 is SGHVS and CDR2 is FQNEAQ in the germline V gene. The length of the CDR3 is 19 residues. V trimming: 1 base; J trimming: 3 bases; junction bases outside the gene matches: 14. This CDR3 reads CASSLGSGTSGADGYEQYF. CDR3 nucleotide sequence: TGTGCCAGCAGCTTAGGTTCCGGGACTAGCGGAGCCGATGGCTACGAGCAGTACTTC.

The gene calls are TRBV2 and TRBJ2-3; D possibly corresponds to TRBD2 (6 bases). This CDR3 comprises 17 residues. V was clipped by 2 bases and J by 1 base, with 16 bases between them. Per the germline V gene, CDR1 is SNHLY and CDR2 is FYNNEI. CDR3 sequence: CASSEPKGTRGTDTQYF. The CDR3 coding sequence is TGTGCCAGCAGTGAACCTAAAGGGACTCGAGGCACAGATACGCAGTATTTT.

This chain uses TRBV28 with TRBJ1-1, with D unresolved. Germline V gives CDR1 MDHEN, CDR2 SYDVKM. The CDR3 is made up of 12 amino acids. V was clipped by 2 bases and J by 8 bases, with 9 bases between them. The CDR3 bases are TGTGCCAGCAGTTTAATCAATACGGAAGCTTTCTTT. Encoded protein: CASSLINTEAFF. The full variable domain, completed using reference TRBV28 and TRBJ1-1, is DVKVTQSSRYLVKRTGEKVFLECVQDMDHENMFWYRQDPGLGLRLIYFSYDVKMKEKGDIPEGYSVSREKKERFSLILESASTNQTSMYLCASSLINTEAFFGQGTRLTVV.

The V and J genes are TRBV11-2 and TRBJ2-1, with D maybe TRBD1 (6 bases). CDR1 and CDR2 from the germline V gene are SGHAT and FQNNGV. V lost 5 bases and J 2 bases, leaving 13 bases between the germline ends. The CDR3 is 15 amino acids. The CDR3 loop is CASSLLGAPYNEQFF. The CDR3 nucleotides are TGTGCCAGCAGCCTTTTGGGGGCCCCCTACAATGAGCAGTTCTTC.

The V call is TRBV4-1, the J call TRBJ2-1; D may be TRBD2 (5 bases). Germline assignment: CDR1 MGHRA and CDR2 YSYEKL. V lost 2 bases, J lost 0 bases, and 11 bases lay in between. This CDR3 spans 16 amino acids. CDR3 sequence reads: CASSQQVRDSYNEQFF. For the CDR3, the DNA is TGCGCCAGCAGCCAACAGGTCCGGGACTCCTACAATGAGCAGTTCTTC.

The J gene is TRBJ2-7, the V gene TRBV9; unclear D gene. The V gene lost 4 bases and the J gene lost 3 bases, with 14 bases spanning the gap. The CDR3 totals 14 residues. The germline V gene encodes CDR1 SGDLS and CDR2 YYNGEE. The CDR3 region has the DNA TGTGCCAGCAGCTCCGGCCCAGCCGGCTACGAGCAGTACTTC. Translated: CASSSGPAGYEQYF.